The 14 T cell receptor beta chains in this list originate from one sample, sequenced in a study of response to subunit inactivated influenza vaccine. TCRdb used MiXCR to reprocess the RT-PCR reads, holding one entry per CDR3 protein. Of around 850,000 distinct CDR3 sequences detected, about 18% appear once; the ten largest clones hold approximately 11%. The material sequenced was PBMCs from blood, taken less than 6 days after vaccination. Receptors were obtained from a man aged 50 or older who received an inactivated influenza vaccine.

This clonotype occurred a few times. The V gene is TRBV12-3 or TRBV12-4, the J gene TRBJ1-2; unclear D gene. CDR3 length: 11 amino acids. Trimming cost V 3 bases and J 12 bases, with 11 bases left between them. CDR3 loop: CASSLGHGNTF. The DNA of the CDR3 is TGTGCCAGCAGTTTGGGCCATGGGAACACCTTC.

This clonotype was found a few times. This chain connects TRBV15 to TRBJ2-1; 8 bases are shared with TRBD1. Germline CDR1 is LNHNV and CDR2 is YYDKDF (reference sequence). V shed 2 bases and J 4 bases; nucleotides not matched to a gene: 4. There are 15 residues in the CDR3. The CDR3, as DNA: TGTGCCACCAGCAGACGGACAGGGAATTACAATGAGCAGTTCTTC. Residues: CATSRRTGNYNEQFF.

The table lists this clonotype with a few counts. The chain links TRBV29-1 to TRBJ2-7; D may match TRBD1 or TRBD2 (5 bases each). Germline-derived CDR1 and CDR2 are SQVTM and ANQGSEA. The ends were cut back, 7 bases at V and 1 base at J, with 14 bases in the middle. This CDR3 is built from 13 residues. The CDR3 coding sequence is TGCAGCGCAGACGTTGGGGGTTCCTACGAGCAGTACTTC. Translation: CSADVGGSYEQYF.

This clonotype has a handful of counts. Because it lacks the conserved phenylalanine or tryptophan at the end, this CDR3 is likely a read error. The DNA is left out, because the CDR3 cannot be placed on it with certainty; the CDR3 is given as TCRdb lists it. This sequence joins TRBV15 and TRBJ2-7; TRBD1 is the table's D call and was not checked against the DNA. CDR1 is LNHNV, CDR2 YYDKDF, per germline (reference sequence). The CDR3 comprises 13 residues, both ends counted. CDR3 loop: CATSRDRGDPPFH.

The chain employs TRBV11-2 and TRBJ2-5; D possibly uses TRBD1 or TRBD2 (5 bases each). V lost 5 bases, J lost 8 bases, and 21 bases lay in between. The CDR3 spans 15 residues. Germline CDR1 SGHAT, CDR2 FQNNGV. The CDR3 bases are TGTGCCAGCAGCGGGACGGACTCCCGTCCCAGTACCCAGTACTTC. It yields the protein CASSGTDSRPSTQYF.

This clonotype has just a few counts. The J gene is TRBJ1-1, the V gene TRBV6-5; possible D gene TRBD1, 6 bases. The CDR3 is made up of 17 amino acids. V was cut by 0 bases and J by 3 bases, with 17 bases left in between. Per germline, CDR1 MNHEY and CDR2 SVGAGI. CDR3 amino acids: CASSYSTLGGRDTEAFF. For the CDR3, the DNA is TGTGCCAGCAGTTACTCGACTCTTGGGGGGCGCGACACTGAAGCTTTCTTT.

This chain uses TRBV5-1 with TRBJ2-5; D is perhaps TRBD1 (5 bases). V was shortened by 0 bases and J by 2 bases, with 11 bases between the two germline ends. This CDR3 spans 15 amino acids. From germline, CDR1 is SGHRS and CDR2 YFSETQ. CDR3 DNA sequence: TGCGCCAGCAGCTTGGGGACACATAGGCAAGAGACCCAGTACTTC. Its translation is CASSLGTHRQETQYF.

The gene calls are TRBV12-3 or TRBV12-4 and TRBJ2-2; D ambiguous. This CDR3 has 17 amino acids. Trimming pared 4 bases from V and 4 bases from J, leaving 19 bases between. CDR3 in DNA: TGTGCCAGCAGTTCCTCGATGGTCTATTTGGGCACCGGGGAGCTGTTTTTT. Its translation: CASSSSMVYLGTGELFF.

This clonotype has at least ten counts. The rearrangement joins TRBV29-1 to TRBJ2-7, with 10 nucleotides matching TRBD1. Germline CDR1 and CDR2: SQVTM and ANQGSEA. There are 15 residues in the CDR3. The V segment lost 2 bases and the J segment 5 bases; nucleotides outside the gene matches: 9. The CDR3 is CSVEPRDRGTHEQYF. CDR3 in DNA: TGCAGCGTTGAACCGCGGGACAGGGGCACTCACGAGCAGTACTTC.

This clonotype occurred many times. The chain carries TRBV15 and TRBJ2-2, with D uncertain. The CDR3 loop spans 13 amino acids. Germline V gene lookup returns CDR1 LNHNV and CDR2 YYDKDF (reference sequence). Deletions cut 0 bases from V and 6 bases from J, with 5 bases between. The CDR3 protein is CATSRDLAGELFF. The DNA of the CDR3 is TGTGCCACCAGCAGAGATCTGGCCGGGGAGCTGTTTTTT.

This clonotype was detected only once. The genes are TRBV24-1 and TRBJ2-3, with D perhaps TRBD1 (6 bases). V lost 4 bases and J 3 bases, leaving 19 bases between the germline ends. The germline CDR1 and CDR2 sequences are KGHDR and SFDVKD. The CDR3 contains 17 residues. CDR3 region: CATSDQQGRYETDTQYF. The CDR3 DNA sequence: TGTGCCACCAGTGACCAACAGGGAAGGTACGAAACAGATACGCAGTATTTT.

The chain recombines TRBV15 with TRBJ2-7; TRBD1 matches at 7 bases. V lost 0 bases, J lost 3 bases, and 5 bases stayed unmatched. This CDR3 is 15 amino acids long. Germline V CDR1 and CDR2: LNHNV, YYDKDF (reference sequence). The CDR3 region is CATSRDRQGSYEQYF. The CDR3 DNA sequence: TGTGCCACCAGCAGAGATAGACAGGGTAGCTACGAGCAGTACTTC.

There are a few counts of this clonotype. In nucleotides, the CDR3 is TGTGCCAGCAGTTTAAGTCGGGACGGGACCCAGTACTTC. The encoded protein is CASSLSRDGTQYF. The chain recombines TRBV12-3 or TRBV12-4 with TRBJ2-5; D is tentatively TRBD1 or TRBD2 (5 bases each). The CDR3 runs 13 residues. V lost 2 bases and J 7 bases, leaving 11 bases between the germline ends.

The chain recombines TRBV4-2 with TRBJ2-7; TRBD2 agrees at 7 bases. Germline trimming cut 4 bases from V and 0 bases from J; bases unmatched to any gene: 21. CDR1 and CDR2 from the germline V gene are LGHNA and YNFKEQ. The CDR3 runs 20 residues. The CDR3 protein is CASSPLAAPQGPKSSYEQYF. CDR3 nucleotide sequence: TGTGCCAGCAGCCCTCTAGCGGCCCCCCAGGGCCCCAAGAGCTCCTACGAGCAGTACTTC.